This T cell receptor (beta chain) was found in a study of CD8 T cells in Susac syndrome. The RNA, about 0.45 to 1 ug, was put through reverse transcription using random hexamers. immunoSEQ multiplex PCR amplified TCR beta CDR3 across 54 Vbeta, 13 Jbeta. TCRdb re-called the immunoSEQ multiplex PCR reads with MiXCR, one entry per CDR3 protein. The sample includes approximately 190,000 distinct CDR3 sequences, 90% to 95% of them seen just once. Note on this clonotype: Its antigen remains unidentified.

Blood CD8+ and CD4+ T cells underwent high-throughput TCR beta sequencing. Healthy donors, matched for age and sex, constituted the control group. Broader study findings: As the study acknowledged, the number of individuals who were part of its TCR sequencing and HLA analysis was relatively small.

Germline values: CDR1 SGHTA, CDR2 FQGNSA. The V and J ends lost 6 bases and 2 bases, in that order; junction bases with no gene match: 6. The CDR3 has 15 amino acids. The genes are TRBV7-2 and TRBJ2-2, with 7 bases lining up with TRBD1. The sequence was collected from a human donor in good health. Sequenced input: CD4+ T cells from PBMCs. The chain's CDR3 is CASSLGQVNTGELFF. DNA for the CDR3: TGTGCCAGCAGTCTAGGACAGGTTAACACCGGGGAGCTGTTTTTT.